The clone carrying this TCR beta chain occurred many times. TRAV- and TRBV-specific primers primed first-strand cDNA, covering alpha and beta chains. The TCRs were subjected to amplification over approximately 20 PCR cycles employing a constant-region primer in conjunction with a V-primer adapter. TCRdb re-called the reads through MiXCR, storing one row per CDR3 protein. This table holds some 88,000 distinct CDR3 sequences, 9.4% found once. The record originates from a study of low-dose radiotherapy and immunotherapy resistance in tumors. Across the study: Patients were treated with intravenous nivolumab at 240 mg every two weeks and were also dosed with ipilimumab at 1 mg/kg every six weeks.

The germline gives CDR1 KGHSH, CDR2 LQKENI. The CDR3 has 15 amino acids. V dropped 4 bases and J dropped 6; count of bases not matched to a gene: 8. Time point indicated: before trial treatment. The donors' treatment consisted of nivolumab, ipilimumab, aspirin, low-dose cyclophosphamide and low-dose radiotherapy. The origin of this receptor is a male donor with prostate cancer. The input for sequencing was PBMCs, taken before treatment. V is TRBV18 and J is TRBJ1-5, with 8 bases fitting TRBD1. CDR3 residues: CASSLGQGAAQPQHF. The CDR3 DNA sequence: TGTGCCAGCTCACTCGGACAGGGAGCTGCTCAGCCCCAGCATTTT.